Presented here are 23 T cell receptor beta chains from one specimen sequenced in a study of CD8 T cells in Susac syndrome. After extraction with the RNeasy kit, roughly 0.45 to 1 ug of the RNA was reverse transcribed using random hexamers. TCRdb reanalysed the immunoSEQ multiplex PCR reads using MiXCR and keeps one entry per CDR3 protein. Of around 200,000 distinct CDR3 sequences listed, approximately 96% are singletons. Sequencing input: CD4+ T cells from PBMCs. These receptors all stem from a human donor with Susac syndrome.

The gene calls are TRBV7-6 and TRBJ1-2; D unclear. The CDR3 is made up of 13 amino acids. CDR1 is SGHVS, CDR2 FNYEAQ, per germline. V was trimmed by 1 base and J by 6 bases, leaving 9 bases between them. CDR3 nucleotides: TGTGCCAGCAGCTTAGGGTTAATGGATGGCTACACCTTC. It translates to CASSLGLMDGYTF.

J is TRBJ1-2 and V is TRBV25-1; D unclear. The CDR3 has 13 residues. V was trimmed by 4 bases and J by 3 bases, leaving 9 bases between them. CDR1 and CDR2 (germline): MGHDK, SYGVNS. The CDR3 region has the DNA TGTGCCAGCAGTGGGCTGACCCACTATGGCTACACCTTC. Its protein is CASSGLTHYGYTF.

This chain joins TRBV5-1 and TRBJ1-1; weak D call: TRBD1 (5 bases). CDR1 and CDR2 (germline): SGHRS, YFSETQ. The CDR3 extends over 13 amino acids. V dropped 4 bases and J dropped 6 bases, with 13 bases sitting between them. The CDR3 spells CASSRGDRAEAFF. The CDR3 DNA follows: TGCGCCAGCAGCCGCGGGGACCGGGCTGAAGCTTTCTTT.

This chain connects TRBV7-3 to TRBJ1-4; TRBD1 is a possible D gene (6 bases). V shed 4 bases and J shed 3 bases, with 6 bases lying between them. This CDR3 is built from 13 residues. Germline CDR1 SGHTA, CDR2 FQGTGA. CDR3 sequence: CASSSGANEKLFF. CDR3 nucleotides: TGTGCCAGCAGCTCAGGGGCTAATGAAAAACTGTTTTTT.

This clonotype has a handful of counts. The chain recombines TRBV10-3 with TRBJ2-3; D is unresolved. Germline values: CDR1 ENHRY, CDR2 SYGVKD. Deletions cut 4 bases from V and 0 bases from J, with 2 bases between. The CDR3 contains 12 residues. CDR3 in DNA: TGTGCCATCAGTGGGAGCACAGATACGCAGTATTTT. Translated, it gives CAISGSTDTQYF.

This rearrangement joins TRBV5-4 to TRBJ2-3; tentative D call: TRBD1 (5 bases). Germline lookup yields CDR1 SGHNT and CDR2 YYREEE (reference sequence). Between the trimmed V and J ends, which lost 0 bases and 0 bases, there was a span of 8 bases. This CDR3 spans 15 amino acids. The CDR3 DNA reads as TGTGCCAGCAGCTTGGAGACAGCTAGCACAGATACGCAGTATTTT. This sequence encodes CASSLETASTDTQYF.

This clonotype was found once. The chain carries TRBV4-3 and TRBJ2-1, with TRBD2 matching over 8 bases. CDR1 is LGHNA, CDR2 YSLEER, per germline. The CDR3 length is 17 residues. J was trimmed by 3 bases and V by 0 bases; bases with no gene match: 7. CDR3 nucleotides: TGCGCCAGCAGCCAAGATACCCGGGGGGGCTACTACAATGAGCAGTTCTTC. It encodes CASSQDTRGGYYNEQFF.

CDR3 nucleotide sequence: TGTGCCAGCAGTTACTCCTCGCGAAGCGGGGGACTCTACGAGCAGTACTTC. This codes for CASSYSSRSGGLYEQYF. This sequence joins TRBV6-5 and TRBJ2-7; 8 positions agree with TRBD2. The CDR3 runs to 17 residues. With 0 bases clipped from V and 3 bases from J, the junction kept 10 bases outside the gene matches. Germline V lookup: CDR1 MNHEY, CDR2 SVGAGI.

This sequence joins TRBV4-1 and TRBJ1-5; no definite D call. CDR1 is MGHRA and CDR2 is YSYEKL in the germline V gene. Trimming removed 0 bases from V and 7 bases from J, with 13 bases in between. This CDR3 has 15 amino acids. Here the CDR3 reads CASSQERVRWQPQHF. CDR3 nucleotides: TGCGCCAGCAGCCAAGAGAGGGTGAGGTGGCAGCCCCAGCATTTT.

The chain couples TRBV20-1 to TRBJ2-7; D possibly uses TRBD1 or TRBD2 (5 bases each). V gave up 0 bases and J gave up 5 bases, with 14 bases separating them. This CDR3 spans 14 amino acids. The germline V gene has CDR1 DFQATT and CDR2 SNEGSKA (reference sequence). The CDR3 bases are TGCAGTGCTAGAGAAGGAAATCGGGGCCACGAGCAGTACTTC. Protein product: CSAREGNRGHEQYF.

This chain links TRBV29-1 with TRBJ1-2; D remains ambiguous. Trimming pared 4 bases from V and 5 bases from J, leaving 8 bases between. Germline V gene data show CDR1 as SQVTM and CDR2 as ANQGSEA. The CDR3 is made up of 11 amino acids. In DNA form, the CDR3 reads TGCAGCGTTGGAGGGTTATATGGCTACACCTTC. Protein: CSVGGLYGYTF.

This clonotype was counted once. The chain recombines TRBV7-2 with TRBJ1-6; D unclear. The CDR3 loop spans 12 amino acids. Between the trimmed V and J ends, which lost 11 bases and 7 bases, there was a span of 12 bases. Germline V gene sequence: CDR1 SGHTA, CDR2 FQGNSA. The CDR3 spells CASGGVNSPLHF. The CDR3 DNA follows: TGTGCCTCGGGCGGGGTGAATTCACCCCTCCACTTT.

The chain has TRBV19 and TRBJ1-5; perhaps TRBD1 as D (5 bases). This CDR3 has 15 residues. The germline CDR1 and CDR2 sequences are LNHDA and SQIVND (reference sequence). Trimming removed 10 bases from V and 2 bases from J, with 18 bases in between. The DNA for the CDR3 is TGTGCCACCCGCAATTCAGGGAACGGCAATCAGCCCCAGCATTTT. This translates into CATRNSGNGNQPQHF.

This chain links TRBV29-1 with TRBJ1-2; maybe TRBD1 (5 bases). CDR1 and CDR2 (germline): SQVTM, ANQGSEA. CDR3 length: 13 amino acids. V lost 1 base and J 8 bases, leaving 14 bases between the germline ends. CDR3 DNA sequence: TGCAGCGTTGAAGGGGGGTTGGGCTGGGGCTACACCTTC. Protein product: CSVEGGLGWGYTF.

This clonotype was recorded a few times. The CDR3 bases are TGTGCCAGCTCTGAGGTTGGAACTTCACCCCTCCACTTT. Its translation is CASSEVGTSPLHF. J is TRBJ1-6 and V is TRBV25-1, with unresolved D. Trimming removed 8 bases at V and 9 bases at J, with 14 bases between. Germline values: CDR1 MGHDK, CDR2 SYGVNS. This CDR3 spans 13 amino acids.

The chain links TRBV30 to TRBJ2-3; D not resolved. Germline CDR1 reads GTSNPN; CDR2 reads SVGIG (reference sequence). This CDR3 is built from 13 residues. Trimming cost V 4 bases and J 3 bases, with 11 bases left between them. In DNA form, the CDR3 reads TGTGCCTGGACCTTTGAATCAACAGATACGCAGTATTTT. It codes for CAWTFESTDTQYF. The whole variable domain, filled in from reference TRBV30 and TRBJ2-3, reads SQTIHQWPATLVQPVGSPLSLECTVEGTSNPNLYWYRQAAGRGLQLLFYSVGIGQISSEVPQNLSASRPQDRQFILSSKKLLLSDSGFYLCAWTFESTDTQYFGPGTRLTVL.

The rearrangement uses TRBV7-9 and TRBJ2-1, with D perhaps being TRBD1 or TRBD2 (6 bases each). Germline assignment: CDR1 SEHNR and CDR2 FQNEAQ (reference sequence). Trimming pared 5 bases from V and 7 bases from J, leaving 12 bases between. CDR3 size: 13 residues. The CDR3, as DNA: TGTGCCAGCAGCCTCGGAGGGGGAAATGAGCAGTTCTTC. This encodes CASSLGGGNEQFF.

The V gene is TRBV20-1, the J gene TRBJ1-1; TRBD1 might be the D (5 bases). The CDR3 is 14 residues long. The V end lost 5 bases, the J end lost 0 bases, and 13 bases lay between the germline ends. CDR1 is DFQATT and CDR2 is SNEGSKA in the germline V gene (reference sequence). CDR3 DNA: TGCAGTGCTGACGGCGGGGGGATGAACACTGAAGCTTTCTTT. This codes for CSADGGGMNTEAFF.

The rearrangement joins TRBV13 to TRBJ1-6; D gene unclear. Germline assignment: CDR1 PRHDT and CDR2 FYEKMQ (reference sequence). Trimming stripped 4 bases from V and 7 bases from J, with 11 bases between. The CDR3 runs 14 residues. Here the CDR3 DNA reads TGTGCCAGCAGCTCAGGAATCCGGAATTCACCCCTCCACTTT. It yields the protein CASSSGIRNSPLHF. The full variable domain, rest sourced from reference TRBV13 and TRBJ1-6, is AAGVIQSPRHLIKEKRETATLKCYPIPRHDTVYWYQQGPGQDPQFLISFYEKMQSDKGSIPDRFSAQQFSDYHSELNMSSLELGDSALYFCASSSGIRNSPLHFGNGTRLTVT.

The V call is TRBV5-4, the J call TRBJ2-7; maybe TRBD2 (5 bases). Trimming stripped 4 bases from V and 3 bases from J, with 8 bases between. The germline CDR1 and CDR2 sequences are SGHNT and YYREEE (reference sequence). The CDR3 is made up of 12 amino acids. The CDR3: CASSIRGYEQYF. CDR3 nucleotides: TGTGCCAGCAGCATCCGGGGCTACGAGCAGTACTTC.

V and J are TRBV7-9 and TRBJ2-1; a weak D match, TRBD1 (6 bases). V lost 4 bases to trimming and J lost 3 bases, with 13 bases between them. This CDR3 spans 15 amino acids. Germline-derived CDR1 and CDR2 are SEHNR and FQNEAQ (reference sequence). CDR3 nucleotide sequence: TGTGCCAGCAGCTCCGGTACAGGGTTCTACAATGAGCAGTTCTTC. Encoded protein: CASSSGTGFYNEQFF. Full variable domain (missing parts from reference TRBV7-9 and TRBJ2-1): DTGVSQNPRHKITKRGQNVTFRCDPISEHNRLYWYRQTLGQGPEFLTYFQNEAQLEKSRLLSDRFSAERPKGSFSTLEIQRTEQGDSAMYLCASSSGTGFYNEQFFGPGTRLTVL.

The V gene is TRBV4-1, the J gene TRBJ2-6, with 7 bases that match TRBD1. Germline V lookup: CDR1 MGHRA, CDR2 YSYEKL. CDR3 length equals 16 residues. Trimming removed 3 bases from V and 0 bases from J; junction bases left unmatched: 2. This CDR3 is CASSHRTGSGANVLTF. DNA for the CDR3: TGCGCCAGCAGCCATAGGACAGGCTCTGGGGCCAACGTCCTGACTTTC.

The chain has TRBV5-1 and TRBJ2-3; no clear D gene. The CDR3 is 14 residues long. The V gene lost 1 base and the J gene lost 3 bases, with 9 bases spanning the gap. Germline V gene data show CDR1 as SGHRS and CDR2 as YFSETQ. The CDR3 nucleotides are TGCGCCAGCAGCTTGTGGCTGTCGACAGATACGCAGTATTTT. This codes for CASSLWLSTDTQYF.